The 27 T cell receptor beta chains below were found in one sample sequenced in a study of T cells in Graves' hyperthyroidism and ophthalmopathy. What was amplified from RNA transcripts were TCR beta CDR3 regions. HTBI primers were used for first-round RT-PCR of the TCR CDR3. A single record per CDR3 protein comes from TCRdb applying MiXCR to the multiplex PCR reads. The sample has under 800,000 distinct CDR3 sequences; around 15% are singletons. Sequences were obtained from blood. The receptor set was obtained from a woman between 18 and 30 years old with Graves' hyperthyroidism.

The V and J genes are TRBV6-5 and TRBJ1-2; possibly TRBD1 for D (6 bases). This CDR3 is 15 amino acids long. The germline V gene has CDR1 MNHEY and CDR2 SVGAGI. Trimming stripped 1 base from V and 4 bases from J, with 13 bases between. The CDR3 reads CASSYFLGGIYGYTF. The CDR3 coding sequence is TGTGCCAGCAGTTACTTTTTGGGGGGCATCTATGGCTACACCTTC.

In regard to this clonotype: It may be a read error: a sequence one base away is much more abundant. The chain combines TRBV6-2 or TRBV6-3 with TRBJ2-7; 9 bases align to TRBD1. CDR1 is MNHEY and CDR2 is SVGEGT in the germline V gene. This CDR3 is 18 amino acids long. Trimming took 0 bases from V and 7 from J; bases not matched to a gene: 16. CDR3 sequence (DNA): TGTGCCAGCAGTTACTCGAGACCGGGACAGGGTTTGGACAATGAGCAGTACTTC. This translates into CASSYSRPGQGLDNEQYF.

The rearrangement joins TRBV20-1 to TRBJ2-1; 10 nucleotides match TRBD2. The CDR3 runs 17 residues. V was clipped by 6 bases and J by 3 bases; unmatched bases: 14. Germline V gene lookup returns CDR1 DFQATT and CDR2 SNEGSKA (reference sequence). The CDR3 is CSAVDSGRTPHYNEQFF. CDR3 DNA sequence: TGCAGTGCGGTGGATAGCGGGAGGACACCCCACTACAATGAGCAGTTCTTC.

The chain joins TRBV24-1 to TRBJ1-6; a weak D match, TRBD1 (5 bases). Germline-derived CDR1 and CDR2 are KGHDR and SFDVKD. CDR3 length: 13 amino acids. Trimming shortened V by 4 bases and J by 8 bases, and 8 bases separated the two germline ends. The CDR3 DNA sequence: TGTGCCACCAGTGAACAACAGGATTCACCCCTCCACTTT. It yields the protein CATSEQQDSPLHF.

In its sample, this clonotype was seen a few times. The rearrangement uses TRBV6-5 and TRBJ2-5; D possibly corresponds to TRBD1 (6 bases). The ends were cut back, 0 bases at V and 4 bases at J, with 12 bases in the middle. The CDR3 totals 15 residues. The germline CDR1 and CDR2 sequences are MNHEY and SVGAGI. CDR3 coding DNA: TGTGCCAGCAGTTACTCGATATCAGGGGCAGAGACCCAGTACTTC. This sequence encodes CASSYSISGAETQYF.

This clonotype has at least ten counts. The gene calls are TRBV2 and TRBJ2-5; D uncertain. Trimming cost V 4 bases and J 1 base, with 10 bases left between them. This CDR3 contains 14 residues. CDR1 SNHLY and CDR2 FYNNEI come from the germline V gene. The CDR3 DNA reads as TGTGCCAGCAGTGTTCAGAAACTCCAAGAGACCCAGTACTTC. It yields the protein CASSVQKLQETQYF.

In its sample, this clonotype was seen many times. CDR3 sequence (DNA): TGTGCCAGCAGTTACCCTACTAGCGGTTCCTACAATGAGCAGTTCTTC. This encodes CASSYPTSGSYNEQFF. This chain uses TRBV6-2 or TRBV6-3 with TRBJ2-1, with 8 nucleotides matching TRBD2. From germline, CDR1 is MNHEY and CDR2 SVGEGT. V lost 2 bases and J lost 1; bases outside the gene matches: 4. This CDR3 comprises 16 residues.

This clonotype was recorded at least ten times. CDR3 amino acids: CAWYTGYGNTIYF. In nucleotides, the CDR3 is TGTGCCTGGTACACAGGTTATGGAAACACCATATATTTT. The chain carries TRBV30 and TRBJ1-3, with D perhaps matching TRBD1 (5 bases). This CDR3 region has 13 residues. The germline V gene encodes CDR1 GTSNPN and CDR2 SVGIG (reference sequence). Trimming removed 5 bases from V and 3 bases from J, with 11 bases in between.

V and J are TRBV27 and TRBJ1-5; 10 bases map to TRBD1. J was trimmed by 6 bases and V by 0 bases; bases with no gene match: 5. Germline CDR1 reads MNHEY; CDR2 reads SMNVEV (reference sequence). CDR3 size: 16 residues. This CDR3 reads CASSLSDRGRGQPQHF. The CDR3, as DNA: TGTGCCAGCAGTTTATCTGACAGGGGGCGCGGTCAGCCCCAGCATTTT.

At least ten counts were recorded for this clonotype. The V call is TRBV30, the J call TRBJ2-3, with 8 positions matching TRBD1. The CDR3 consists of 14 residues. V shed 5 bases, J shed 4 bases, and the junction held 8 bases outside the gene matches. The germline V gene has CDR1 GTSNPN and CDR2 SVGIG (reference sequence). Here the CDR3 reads CAWSTGVPPDTQYF. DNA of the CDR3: TGTGCCTGGTCGACAGGGGTTCCCCCAGATACGCAGTATTTT.

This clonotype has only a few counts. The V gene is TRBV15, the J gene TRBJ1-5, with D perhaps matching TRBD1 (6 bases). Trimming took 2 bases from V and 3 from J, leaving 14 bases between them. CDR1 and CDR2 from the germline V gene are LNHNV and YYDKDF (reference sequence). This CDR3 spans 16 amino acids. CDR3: CATSRNPGGPNQPQHF. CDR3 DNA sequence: TGTGCCACCAGCAGAAACCCGGGGGGCCCCAATCAGCCCCAGCATTTT.

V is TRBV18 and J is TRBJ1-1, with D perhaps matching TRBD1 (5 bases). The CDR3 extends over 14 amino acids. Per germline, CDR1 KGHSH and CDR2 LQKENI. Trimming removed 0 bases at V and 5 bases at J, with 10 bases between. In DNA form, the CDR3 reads TGTGCCAGCTCACCACCGCTGGGGCGGACTGAAGCTTTCTTT. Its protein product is CASSPPLGRTEAFF.

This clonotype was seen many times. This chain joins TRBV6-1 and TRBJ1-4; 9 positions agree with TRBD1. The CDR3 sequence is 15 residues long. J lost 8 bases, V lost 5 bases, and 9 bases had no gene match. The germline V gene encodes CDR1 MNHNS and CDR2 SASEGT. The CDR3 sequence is CASSTAGTGREKLFF. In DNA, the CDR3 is TGTGCCAGCAGTACTGCCGGGACAGGGAGGGAAAAACTGTTTTTT.

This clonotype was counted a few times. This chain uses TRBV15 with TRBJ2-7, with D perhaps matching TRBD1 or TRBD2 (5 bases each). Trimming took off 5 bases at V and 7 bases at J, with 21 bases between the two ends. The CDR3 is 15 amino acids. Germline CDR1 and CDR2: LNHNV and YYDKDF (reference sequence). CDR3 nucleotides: TGTGCCACCAGCGGCGATCTGGGGGACCTCATTGAGCAGTACTTC. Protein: CATSGDLGDLIEQYF.

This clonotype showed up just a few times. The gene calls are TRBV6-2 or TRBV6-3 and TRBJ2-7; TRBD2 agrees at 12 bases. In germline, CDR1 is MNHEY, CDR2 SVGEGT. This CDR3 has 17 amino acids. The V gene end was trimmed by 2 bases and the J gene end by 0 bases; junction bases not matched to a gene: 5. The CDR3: CASSYASTSGSSYEQYF. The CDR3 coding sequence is TGTGCCAGCAGTTACGCCTCGACTAGCGGGAGCTCCTACGAGCAGTACTTC.

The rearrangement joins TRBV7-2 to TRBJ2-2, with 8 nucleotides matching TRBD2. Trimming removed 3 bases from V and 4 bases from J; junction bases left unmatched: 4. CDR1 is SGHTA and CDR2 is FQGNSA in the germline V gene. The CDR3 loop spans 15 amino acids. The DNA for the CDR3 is TGTGCCAGCAGCTTCCAGCGGGAGAGCACCGGGGAGCTGTTTTTT. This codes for CASSFQRESTGELFF.

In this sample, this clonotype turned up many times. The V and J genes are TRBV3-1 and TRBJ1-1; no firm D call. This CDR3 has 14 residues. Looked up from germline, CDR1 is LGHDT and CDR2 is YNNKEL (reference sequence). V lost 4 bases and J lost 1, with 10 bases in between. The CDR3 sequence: CASSPSRANTEAFF. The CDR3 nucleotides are TGTGCCAGCAGCCCCAGTAGGGCGAACACTGAAGCTTTCTTT.

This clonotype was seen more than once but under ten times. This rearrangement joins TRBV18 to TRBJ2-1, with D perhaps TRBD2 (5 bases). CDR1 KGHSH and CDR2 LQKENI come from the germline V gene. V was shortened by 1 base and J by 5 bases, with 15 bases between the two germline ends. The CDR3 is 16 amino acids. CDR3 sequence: CASSPRSSGGHNEQFF. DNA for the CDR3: TGTGCCAGCTCACCACGGTCCAGCGGAGGACACAATGAGCAGTTCTTC.

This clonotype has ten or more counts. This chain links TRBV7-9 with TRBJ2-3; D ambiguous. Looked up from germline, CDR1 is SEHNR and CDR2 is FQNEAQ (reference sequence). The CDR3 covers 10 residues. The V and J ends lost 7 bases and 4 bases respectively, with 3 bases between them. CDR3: CASMADTQYF. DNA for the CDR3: TGTGCCAGCATGGCAGATACGCAGTATTTT.

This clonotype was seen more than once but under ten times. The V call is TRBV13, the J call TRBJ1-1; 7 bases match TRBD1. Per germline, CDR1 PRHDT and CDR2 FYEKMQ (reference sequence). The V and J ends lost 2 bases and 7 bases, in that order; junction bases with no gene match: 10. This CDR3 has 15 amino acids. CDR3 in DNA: TGTGCCAGCAGCTTACTCAGCTATGGGGACAGTGAAGCTTTCTTT. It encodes CASSLLSYGDSEAFF.

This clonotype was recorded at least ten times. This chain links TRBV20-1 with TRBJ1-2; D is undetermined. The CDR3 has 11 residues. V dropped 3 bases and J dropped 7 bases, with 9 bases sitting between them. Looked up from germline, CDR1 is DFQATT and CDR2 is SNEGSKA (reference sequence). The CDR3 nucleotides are TGCAGTGCTAGGGGTGAGGGTGGCTACACCTTC. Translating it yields CSARGEGGYTF.

CDR3 loop: CATSDLYRRGQPQHF. CDR3 DNA sequence: TGTGCCACCAGTGATTTGTACAGGAGGGGTCAGCCCCAGCATTTT. This sequence joins TRBV24-1 and TRBJ1-5, with a tentative D call TRBD1 (5 bases). The germline V gene has CDR1 KGHDR and CDR2 SFDVKD. V was shortened by 0 bases and J by 6 bases, with 11 bases between the two germline ends. This CDR3 region has 15 residues.

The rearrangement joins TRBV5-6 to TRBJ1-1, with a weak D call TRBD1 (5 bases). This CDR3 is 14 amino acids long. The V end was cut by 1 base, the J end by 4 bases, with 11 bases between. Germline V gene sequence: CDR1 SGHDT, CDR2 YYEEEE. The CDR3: CASSLNGGITEAFF. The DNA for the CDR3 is TGTGCCAGCAGCTTGAATGGGGGGATCACTGAAGCTTTCTTT. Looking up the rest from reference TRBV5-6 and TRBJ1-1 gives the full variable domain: DAGVTQSPTHLIKTRGQQVTLRCSPKSGHDTVSWYQQALGQGPQFIFQYYEEEERQRGNFPDRFSGHQFPNYSSELNVNALLLGDSALYLCASSLNGGITEAFFGQGTRLTVV.

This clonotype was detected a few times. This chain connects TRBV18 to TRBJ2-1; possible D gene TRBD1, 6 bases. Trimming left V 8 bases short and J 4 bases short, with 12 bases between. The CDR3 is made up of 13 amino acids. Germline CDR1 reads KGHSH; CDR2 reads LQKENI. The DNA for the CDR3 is TGTGCCAGCAAGGGACACCTTTACAATGAGCAGTTCTTC. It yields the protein CASKGHLYNEQFF.

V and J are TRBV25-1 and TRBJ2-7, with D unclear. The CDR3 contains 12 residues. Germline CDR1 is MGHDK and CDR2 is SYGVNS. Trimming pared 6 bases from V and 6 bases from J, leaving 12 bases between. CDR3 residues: CASSGYPSEQYF. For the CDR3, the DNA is TGTGCCAGCAGCGGCTATCCGAGCGAGCAGTACTTC.

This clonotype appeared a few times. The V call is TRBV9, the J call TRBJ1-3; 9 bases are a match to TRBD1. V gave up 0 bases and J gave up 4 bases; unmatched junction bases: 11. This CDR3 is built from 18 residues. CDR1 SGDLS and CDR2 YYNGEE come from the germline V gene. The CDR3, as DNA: TGTGCCAGCAGCGTAGCTACGGGAAGTACAGGGGGCGGAAACACCATATATTTT. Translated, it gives CASSVATGSTGGGNTIYF.

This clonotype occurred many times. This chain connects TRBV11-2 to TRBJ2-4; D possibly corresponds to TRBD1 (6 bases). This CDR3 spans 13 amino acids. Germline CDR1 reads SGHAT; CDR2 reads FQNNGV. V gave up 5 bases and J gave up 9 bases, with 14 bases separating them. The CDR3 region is CASSRPTGIIQYF. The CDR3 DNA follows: TGTGCCAGCAGCCGACCTACAGGGATCATTCAGTACTTC.